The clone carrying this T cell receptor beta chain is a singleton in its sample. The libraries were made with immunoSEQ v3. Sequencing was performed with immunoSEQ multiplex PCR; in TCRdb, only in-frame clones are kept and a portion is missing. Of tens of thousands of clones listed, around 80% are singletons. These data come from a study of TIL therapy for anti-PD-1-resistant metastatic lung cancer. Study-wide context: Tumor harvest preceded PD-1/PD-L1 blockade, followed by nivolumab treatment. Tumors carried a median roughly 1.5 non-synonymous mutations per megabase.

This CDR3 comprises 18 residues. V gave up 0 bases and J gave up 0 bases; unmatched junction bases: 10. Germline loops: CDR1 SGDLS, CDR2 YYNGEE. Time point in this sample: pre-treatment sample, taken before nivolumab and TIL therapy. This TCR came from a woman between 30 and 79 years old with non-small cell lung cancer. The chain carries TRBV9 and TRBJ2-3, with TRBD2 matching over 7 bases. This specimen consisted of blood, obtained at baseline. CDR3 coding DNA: TGTGCCAGCAGCGTAGGCTTGTGGGGGGGTGCTAGCACAGATACGCAGTATTTT. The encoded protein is CASSVGLWGGASTDTQYF.